A selection of T cell receptor beta chains follows, all from one sample in a study of T cells in localized non-small cell lung cancer. The data were produced by immunoSEQ multiplex PCR, yet TCRdb's version contains in-frame clones alone and is incomplete. The table lists about 1,600 clones, about 35% of them singletons. This material consisted of normal lung tissue next to the tumor, taken before any cancer treatment. Receptors originate from a female donor older than 55 with stage II squamous cell lung carcinoma. CDR3s include the opening cysteine and the closing phenylalanine or tryptophan. The order of the fields is D gene, clone size, J gene, V gene, CDR3 DNA, CDR3 protein. A D gene is named only where the DNA matches it firmly. Clone size appears in some rows only: once, few, many, or a class for an expanded clone.

D: NA
size: large
J: TRBJ2-7
V: TRBV6-8
DNA: TGTGCCAGCAGTCGGGGGGCGTCCTCCTACGAGCAGTACTTC
CDR3: CASSRGASSYEQYF

D: NA
size: few
J: TRBJ2-1
V: TRBV9
DNA: TGTGCCAGCAGTGAGGTTACTTACAATGAGCAGTTCTTC
CDR3: CASSEVTYNEQFF

D: NA
size: NA
J: TRBJ1-2
V: TRBV6-8
DNA: TGTGCCAGCAGTTCCAATAACTATGGCTACACCTTC
CDR3: CASSSNNYGYTF

D: NA
size: NA
J: TRBJ1-2
V: TRBV6-8
DNA: TGTGCCAGCAGTTACTCGAATGGGGAAGTTAATGGCTACACCTTC
CDR3: CASSYSNGEVNGYTF

D: NA
size: NA
J: TRBJ2-5
V: TRBV6-8
DNA: TGTGCCAGCAGCGCCCGACTAGGGGGAGAGACCCAGTACTTC
CDR3: CASSARLGGETQYF

D: TRBD2
size: NA
J: TRBJ2-1
V: TRBV19
DNA: TGTGCCAGTAAGCGACTAGCGGGAGACAATGAGCAGTTCTTC
CDR3: CASKRLAGDNEQFF

D: TRBD1
size: NA
J: TRBJ2-7
V: TRBV4-1
DNA: TGCGCCAGCAGCCAGACAGGGGGCGTCTACGAGCAGTACTTC
CDR3: CASSQTGGVYEQYF

D: TRBD2
size: NA
J: TRBJ2-1
V: TRBV11-3
DNA: TGTGCCAGCAGCCCCGGGACTAGTTCCTACAATGAGCAGTTCTTC
CDR3: CASSPGTSSYNEQFF

D: NA
size: few
J: TRBJ1-1
V: TRBV6-8
DNA: TGTGCCAGCATCCACGGGGGGAGGGGCTACACTGAAGCTTTCTTT
CDR3: CASIHGGRGYTEAFF

D: TRBD2
size: NA
J: TRBJ2-5
V: TRBV11-3
DNA: TGTGCTAGCAGCCTAAGCGGGGGTTCTTCGATGGCCCAGTACTTC
CDR3: CASSLSGGSSMAQYF

D: NA
size: NA
J: TRBJ2-7
V: TRBV28
DNA: TGTGCCAGCAGCTACCTACAGGACTACGAGCAGTACTTC
CDR3: CASSYLQDYEQYF

D: TRBD2
size: NA
J: TRBJ2-7
V: TRBV15
DNA: TGTGCCACCAGCCTGGGACTAGCGGGAGCATACGAGCAGTACTTC
CDR3: CATSLGLAGAYEQYF

D: TRBD2
size: NA
J: TRBJ2-7
V: TRBV6-8
DNA: TGTGCCAGCAGTTACTCAGGACTAGCAGGGGACGAGCAGTACTTC
CDR3: CASSYSGLAGDEQYF

D: TRBD1
size: large
J: TRBJ1-1
V: TRBV11-3
DNA: TGTGCCAGCAGCTCGGACAGGGGCAAGGCTGAAGCTTTCTTT
CDR3: CASSSDRGKAEAFF

D: NA
size: NA
J: TRBJ2-2
V: TRBV11-3
DNA: TGTGCCAGCAGCTTGGGCGGGGGCGACACCGGGGAGCTATTTTTT
CDR3: CASSLGGGDTGELFF

D: TRBD1
size: NA
J: TRBJ1-2
V: TRBV15
DNA: TGTGCCACCAGCGATCGGGACAGGTCTTACTATGGCTACACCTTC
CDR3: CATSDRDRSYYGYTF

D: TRBD2
size: NA
J: TRBJ2-1
V: TRBV11-3
DNA: TGTGCCAGCAGCCAAGGTGCAGCGGGGGGCGGGAATGAGCAGTTCTTC
CDR3: CASSQGAAGGGNEQFF

D: TRBD2
size: few
J: TRBJ2-5
V: TRBV10-2
DNA: TGCGCCAGCAGTCGCGTAGCGGGGGCCCAAGAGACCCAGTACTTC
CDR3: CASSRVAGAQETQYF

D: NA
size: NA
J: TRBJ1-2
V: TRBV25-1
DNA: TGTGCCAGCAGGGGAACCAACGGGGGGGTTAACTATGGCTACACCTTC
CDR3: CASRGTNGGVNYGYTF

D: TRBD1
size: medium-sized
J: TRBJ1-4
V: TRBV11-3
DNA: TGTGCCAGCAGCTCAACCGGCGGGACAGGGGGTGAAAAACTGTTTTTT
CDR3: CASSSTGGTGGEKLFF

D: TRBD2
size: large
J: TRBJ2-3
V: TRBV6-7
DNA: TGTGCCAGCAGACTAGCGGGCCCAAGCACAGATACGCAGTATTTT
CDR3: CASRLAGPSTDTQYF

D: TRBD1
size: few
J: TRBJ1-4
V: TRBV11-3
DNA: TGTGCCAGCAGCTCAGGGACAGGCCTTTCTAATGAAAAACTGTTTTTT
CDR3: CASSSGTGLSNEKLFF

D: NA
size: NA
J: TRBJ2-1
V: TRBV6-8
DNA: TGTGCCAGCAGCCGCCTCCTTGGGAGCTCCTACAATGAGCAGTTCTTC
CDR3: CASSRLLGSSYNEQFF

D: TRBD1
size: NA
J: TRBJ2-2
V: TRBV10-2
DNA: TGCGCCAGGGGGGCCCTTTCTCGACAGGGCGGCACCGGGGAGCTGTTTTTT
CDR3: CARGALSRQGGTGELFF

D: NA
size: NA
J: TRBJ1-6
V: TRBV28
DNA: TGTGCCAGCAGTTTTTTTGCGTCCGATAATTCACCCCTCCACTTT
CDR3: CASSFFASDNSPLHF

D: NA
size: NA
J: TRBJ1-6
V: TRBV6-8
DNA: TGTGCCAGCAGGGGAGGTGGACAGCCAAATTCACCCCTCCACTTT
CDR3: CASRGGGQPNSPLHF

D: TRBD1
size: NA
J: TRBJ2-2
V: TRBV18
DNA: TGTGCCAGCCCTCGGACAGGGTCGGGCACCGGGGAGCTGTTTTTT
CDR3: CASPRTGSGTGELFF

D: NA
size: NA
J: TRBJ2-1
V: TRBV6-8
DNA: TGTGCCAGCGAACCGTCACGAGACATCTACAATGAGCAGTTCTTC
CDR3: CASEPSRDIYNEQFF

D: NA
size: few
J: TRBJ1-6
V: TRBV4-1
DNA: TGCGCCAGCAGCTCCTGGACAGAACCTAATTCACCCCTCCACTTT
CDR3: CASSSWTEPNSPLHF

D: NA
size: few
J: TRBJ2-6
V: TRBV4-1
DNA: TGCGCCAGCAGCGGTAAACCACAAAGTCGGGCCAACGTCCTGACTTTC
CDR3: CASSGKPQSRANVLTF